The 25 T cell receptor beta chains below come from one sample, sequenced in a study of T cell responses to AZD1222 COVID-19 vaccine. Sequenced by immunoSEQ multiplex PCR; TCRdb stores in-frame clones only, minus some. The sample carries some 170,000 clones, over 85% recorded once. Source: peripheral blood, taken 28 days after the second dose of the MenACWY control vaccine. Every receptor here comes from an adult who received the MenACWY meningococcal vaccine as a control.

The chain employs TRBV5-4 and TRBJ2-1, with 11 bases identical to TRBD2. Germline-derived CDR1 and CDR2 are SGHNT and YYREEE (reference sequence). This CDR3 has 15 residues. Losses at the gene ends were 1 base for V and 6 bases for J; bases not matched to a gene: 3. The CDR3 nucleotides read TGTGCCAGCAGCTTGTCTAGCGGGGGGAGCAATGAGCAGTTCTTC. Its translation: CASSLSSGGSNEQFF.

The rearrangement joins TRBV28 to TRBJ1-1, with D uncertain. This CDR3 spans 14 amino acids. Trimming left V 5 bases short and J 5 bases short, with 15 bases between. Germline values: CDR1 MDHEN, CDR2 SYDVKM. The CDR3 here is CASSKPRRETEAFF. CDR3 DNA: TGTGCCAGCAGTAAGCCGCGGCGGGAAACTGAAGCTTTCTTT.

The rearrangement joins TRBV11-3 to TRBJ2-3; TRBD2 matches 16 bases. The CDR3 totals 15 residues. Looked up from germline, CDR1 is SGHNT and CDR2 is YENEEA. J gave up 10 bases and V 4 bases, and 5 bases lay outside the gene matches. The CDR3 sequence is CASSSGTSGGVAQYF. In DNA form, the CDR3 reads TGTGCCAGCAGCTCCGGGACTAGCGGGGGGGTAGCGCAGTATTTT.

In its sample, this clone was seen once. The chain uses TRBV10-3 and TRBJ1-5; 7 nucleotides align to TRBD1. CDR1 and CDR2 from the germline V gene are ENHRY and SYGVKD. V lost 2 bases and J lost 6; bases outside the gene matches: 10. The CDR3 spans 16 residues. The chain's CDR3 is CAISEGLYRGRQPQHF. The CDR3 nucleotides are TGTGCCATCAGTGAGGGGCTCTACAGGGGACGTCAGCCCCAGCATTTT.

This chain links TRBV3-1 (or the pseudogene TRBV3-2) with TRBJ2-5; a weak D match, TRBD1 (6 bases). Germline CDR1 reads LGHDT; CDR2 reads YNNKEL (reference sequence). CDR3 length: 14 amino acids. V was trimmed by 0 bases and J by 3 bases, leaving 8 bases between them. The chain's CDR3 is CASSQDNREETQYF. CDR3 nucleotides: TGTGCCAGCAGCCAAGACAACAGGGAAGAGACCCAGTACTTC.

The chain employs TRBV5-4 and TRBJ1-6, with D possibly matching TRBD1 (5 bases). This CDR3 has 15 residues. With 5 bases removed from V and 7 bases from J, the gap between germline ends came to 16 bases. Germline V gene data show CDR1 as SGHNT and CDR2 as YYREEE (reference sequence). CDR3 residues: CASSPPGRTNSPLHF. Here the CDR3 DNA reads TGTGCCAGCAGTCCACCGGGACGGACAAATTCACCCCTCCACTTT.

The chain carries TRBV9 and TRBJ1-2; D not resolved. The CDR3 length is 14 residues. The germline CDR1 and CDR2 sequences are SGDLS and YYNGEE. V was shortened by 5 bases and J by 5 bases, with 16 bases between the two germline ends. CDR3 amino acids: CASSHAGIPYGYTF. The DNA for the CDR3 is TGTGCCAGCAGTCATGCAGGAATACCTTATGGCTACACCTTC.

V is TRBV7-9 and J is TRBJ1-3; no firm D call. The V end was cut by 6 bases, the J end by 0 bases, with 12 bases between. The CDR3 has 15 amino acids. Germline CDR1 is SEHNR and CDR2 is FQNEAQ (reference sequence). CDR3 in amino acids: CASRLAESSGNTIYF. The CDR3 DNA sequence: TGTGCCAGCAGATTGGCAGAGAGCTCTGGAAACACCATATATTTT.

This chain joins TRBV2 and TRBJ2-3, with a tentative D call TRBD2 (5 bases). Germline-derived CDR1 and CDR2 are SNHLY and FYNNEI. Between the trimmed V and J ends, which lost 2 bases and 1 base, there was a span of 10 bases. The CDR3 has 15 amino acids. In DNA form, the CDR3 reads TGTGCCAGCAGTGAACTGGCTAGCCGCACAGATACGCAGTATTTT. Translating it yields CASSELASRTDTQYF.

The chain has TRBV7-2 and TRBJ2-1, with 14 bases that match TRBD2. The trim removed 0 bases at V and 6 bases at J, leaving 7 bases unmatched. The CDR3 loop spans 18 amino acids. Looked up from germline, CDR1 is SGHTA and CDR2 is FQGNSA. CDR3 nucleotide sequence: TGTGCCAGCAGCTTAGCGCTGGCGACTAGCGGGGGGGCCAATGAGCAGTTCTTC. This encodes CASSLALATSGGANEQFF.

The gene calls are TRBV6-1 and TRBJ1-2, with D unclear. Trimming removed 2 bases at V and 4 bases at J, with 11 bases between. The CDR3 runs to 14 residues. Germline CDR1 is MNHNS and CDR2 is SASEGT. DNA for the CDR3: TGTGCCAGCAGTGAAAGGGTAGGAACCTATGGCTACACCTTC. As protein: CASSERVGTYGYTF.

The DNA for the CDR3 is TGCGCCAGCAGCCGTGGGACTAGCGGGGTTACGCAGTATTTT. Residues: CASSRGTSGVTQYF. V gene TRBV4-1 combines with J gene TRBJ2-3; 13 nucleotides line up with TRBD2. V gave up 4 bases and J gave up 8 bases; unmatched junction bases: 3. The CDR3 runs 14 residues. CDR1 is MGHRA, CDR2 YSYEKL, per germline.

This chain connects TRBV10-3 to TRBJ1-2, with TRBD1 as a possible D gene (6 bases). The germline V gene has CDR1 ENHRY and CDR2 SYGVKD. V lost 4 bases, J lost 5 bases, and 14 bases lay in between. The CDR3 length is 14 residues. The CDR3 DNA reads as TGTGCCATCAGTGCCGAGGCGGGGGCATATGGCTACACCTTC. This encodes CAISAEAGAYGYTF.

This chain uses TRBV11-2 with TRBJ2-7, with 7 bases that match TRBD2. From germline, CDR1 is SGHAT and CDR2 FQNNGV. The CDR3 is 15 residues long. With 6 bases clipped from V and 2 bases from J, the junction kept 10 bases outside the gene matches. The CDR3 is CASRVPGTKAYEQYF. The DNA of the CDR3 is TGTGCCAGCAGGGTACCCGGGACTAAAGCCTACGAGCAGTACTTC.

This chain uses TRBV6-5 with TRBJ1-5; 7 positions match TRBD1. The trim removed 6 bases at V and 3 bases at J, leaving 5 bases unmatched. Germline-derived CDR1 and CDR2 are MNHEY and SVGAGI. The CDR3 has 14 residues. The CDR3 spells CASRDRAANQPQHF. For the CDR3, the DNA is TGTGCCAGCAGAGACAGGGCAGCCAATCAGCCCCAGCATTTT.

The chain is built from TRBV7-2 and TRBJ1-1; D remains ambiguous. Germline V CDR1 and CDR2: SGHTA, FQGNSA. The CDR3 is 15 amino acids. V gave up 2 bases and J gave up 3 bases, with 13 bases separating them. The CDR3 region has the DNA TGTGCCAGCAGCTTACTTAGTCCAGTGTACACTGAAGCTTTCTTT. Protein: CASSLLSPVYTEAFF.

The V call is TRBV7-8, the J call TRBJ1-2, with D maybe TRBD1 (6 bases). Trimming took 4 bases from V and 4 from J, leaving 16 bases between them. Germline V gene sequence: CDR1 SGHVS, CDR2 FQNEAQ. The CDR3 loop spans 15 amino acids. CDR3 loop: CASSSTGSPTYGYTF. The DNA for the CDR3 is TGTGCCAGCAGCTCAACAGGGTCCCCTACCTATGGCTACACCTTC.

V usage is TRBV7-9 and J usage is TRBJ1-1; D remains unclear. The germline V and J ends were trimmed by 5 bases and 1 base, with 8 bases remaining between them. CDR3 length: 13 amino acids. Germline V lookup: CDR1 SEHNR, CDR2 FQNEAQ (reference sequence). CDR3 loop: CASSPPGNTEAFF. In nucleotides, the CDR3 is TGTGCCAGCAGCCCCCCGGGGAACACTGAAGCTTTCTTT.

The chain carries TRBV3-1 (or the pseudogene TRBV3-2) and TRBJ2-4; D is unclear. The CDR3 is made up of 13 amino acids. The germline V gene has CDR1 LGHDT and CDR2 YNNKEL (reference sequence). V lost 4 bases and J lost 2, with 6 bases in between. This chain's CDR3 is CASSLQTKNIQYF. The CDR3 DNA follows: TGTGCCAGCAGCCTCCAAACCAAAAACATTCAGTACTTC.

The genes are TRBV7-2 and TRBJ1-3; D possibly corresponds to TRBD1 (5 bases). CDR1 and CDR2 from the germline V gene are SGHTA and FQGNSA. V was clipped by 3 bases and J by 2 bases, with 8 bases between them. This CDR3 comprises 14 residues. CDR3 DNA sequence: TGTGCCAGCAGCTTGGGGGGGGCTGGAAACACCATATATTTT. This sequence encodes CASSLGGAGNTIYF.

The chain carries TRBV25-1 and TRBJ1-4; D is unclear. The V end lost 4 bases, the J end lost 8 bases, and 20 bases lay between the germline ends. The CDR3 has 16 amino acids. CDR1 and CDR2 (germline): MGHDK, SYGVNS. CDR3 sequence (DNA): TGTGCCAGCAGTGGAACCGGACGGCCTCCCTCGGAAAAACTGTTTTTT. It translates to CASSGTGRPPSEKLFF.

This sequence joins TRBV7-6 and TRBJ1-1; unclear D gene. The V gene's germline CDR1 is SGHVS and CDR2 FNYEAQ. There are 15 residues in the CDR3. V lost 1 base, J lost 5 bases, and 14 bases lay in between. The CDR3 nucleotides are TGTGCCAGCAGCTTAGTACCCGGGTTTCGTACTGAAGCTTTCTTT. Translated, it gives CASSLVPGFRTEAFF. Combining the CDR3 with reference TRBV7-6 and TRBJ1-1 gives the whole variable domain GAGVSQSPRYKVTKRGQDVALRCDPISGHVSLYWYRQALGQGPEFLTYFNYEAQQDKSGLPNDRFSAERPEGSISTLTIQRTEQRDSAMYRCASSLVPGFRTEAFFGQGTRLTVV.

The DNA for the CDR3 is TGTGCCAGCAGTTCACTATTCACTGAAGCTTTCTTT. It encodes CASSSLFTEAFF. This chain connects TRBV3-1 (or the pseudogene TRBV3-2) to TRBJ1-1; no clear D. Per the germline V gene, CDR1 is LGHDT and CDR2 is YNNKEL (reference sequence). Trimming left V 6 bases short and J 4 bases short, with 9 bases between. The CDR3 extends over 12 amino acids.

The gene calls are TRBV5-1 and TRBJ2-7; 8 bases are shared with TRBD2. The CDR3 loop spans 15 amino acids. With 0 bases clipped from V and 3 bases from J, the junction kept 5 bases outside the gene matches. Germline CDR1 is SGHRS and CDR2 is YFSETQ. CDR3: CASSLDRAGVYEQYF. For the CDR3, the DNA is TGCGCCAGCAGCTTGGATCGAGCGGGGGTCTACGAGCAGTACTTC.

The rearrangement uses TRBV28 and TRBJ1-1; possible D gene TRBD1, 6 bases. V lost 7 bases to trimming and J lost 0 bases, with 21 bases between them. CDR1 and CDR2 from the germline V gene are MDHEN and SYDVKM. The CDR3 covers 17 residues. The DNA of the CDR3 is TGTGCCAGCACCTTATTGCCGGGACAAGGTATGAACACTGAAGCTTTCTTT. Translation gives CASTLLPGQGMNTEAFF.